This is a list of T cell receptor beta chains from one sample in a study of shared clonotypes between healthy human individuals. Here immunoSEQ multiplex PCR was the method, and the copy in TCRdb shows in-frame clones only, minus some. Of approximately 500,000 clones listed, 95% to 97% are singletons. The specimen sequenced was naive CD4+ T cells sorted from blood. Source of these receptors: a woman aged 30 to 39 in good health. Both conserved end residues are part of each CDR3. The D gene is left open where the match is weak. Clone size is not always given. Where it is, it says once, few, many or a class for expanded clones.

V: TRBV10-1
size: .
D: TRBD1
J: TRBJ1-1
DNA: TGCGCCAGCAGTGAGTCGACGGGACAGGGGCTCACTGAAGCTTTCTTT
CDR3: CASSESTGQGLTEAFF

V: TRBV28
size: .
D: .
J: TRBJ2-7
DNA: TGTGCCAGCAGTTTCTCTGACAGGATCCAATACGAGCAGTACTTC
CDR3: CASSFSDRIQYEQYF

V: TRBV10-3
size: once
D: TRBD1
J: TRBJ2-7
DNA: TGTGCCATCTCTGGTGGGCAGGGGGTCATCCACGAGCAGTACTTC
CDR3: CAISGGQGVIHEQYF

V: TRBV2
size: once
D: TRBD2
J: TRBJ2-7
DNA: TGTGCCAGCAGTGAAGGACTAGCGGGAGTCAACGAGCAGTACTTC
CDR3: CASSEGLAGVNEQYF

V: TRBV5-1
size: once
D: .
J: TRBJ2-7
DNA: TGCGCCAGCAGCTTGACTGACTACGAGCAGTACTTC
CDR3: CASSLTDYEQYF

V: TRBV19
size: .
D: .
J: TRBJ2-5
DNA: TGTGCCAGTAGTATAGGTATCCGAGGGGTGGAGACCCAGTACTTC
CDR3: CASSIGIRGVETQYF

V: TRBV28
size: .
D: .
J: TRBJ2-7
DNA: TGTGCCAGCAGCCCGCCCGGGGACTTAAAAATTTACGAGCAGTACTTC
CDR3: CASSPPGDLKIYEQYF

V: TRBV19
size: once
D: TRBD1
J: TRBJ2-2
DNA: TGTGCCAGTAGCCCGGGGACAGGGCCCAGCGGGGAGCTGTTTTTT
CDR3: CASSPGTGPSGELFF

V: TRBV19
size: .
D: .
J: TRBJ1-6
DNA: TGTGCCAGTAGTGAGTGGGCCTATAATTCACCCCTCCACTTT
CDR3: CASSEWAYNSPLHF

V: TRBV7-9
size: .
D: TRBD1
J: TRBJ1-2
DNA: TGTGCCAGCAGCTCGGGACAGGGATATGGCTACACCTTC
CDR3: CASSSGQGYGYTF

V: TRBV28
size: .
D: .
J: TRBJ2-7
DNA: TGTGCCAGCAGCTTACAGGGATACGAGCAGTACTTC
CDR3: CASSLQGYEQYF

V: TRBV6-5
size: once
D: .
J: TRBJ2-1
DNA: TGTGCCAGCAGTTACGGGCAGTCGATTGTGAGTGAGCAGTTCTTC
CDR3: CASSYGQSIVSEQFF

V: TRBV18
size: once
D: .
J: TRBJ2-7
DNA: TGTGCCAGCTCACCAACCGGACTGGGCACGCGCGAGCAGTACTTC
CDR3: CASSPTGLGTREQYF

V: TRBV25-1
size: .
D: .
J: TRBJ1-2
DNA: TGTGCCAGCAGTGAGCAGGAGGTGTTTGGCTACACCTTC
CDR3: CASSEQEVFGYTF

V: TRBV5-6
size: .
D: TRBD1
J: TRBJ1-2
DNA: TGTGCCAGCAGCTTGGGGCGGGACAGGGATCATGGCTACACCTTC
CDR3: CASSLGRDRDHGYTF

V: TRBV30
size: .
D: .
J: TRBJ1-5
DNA: TGTGCCTGGAGTAGGGGGACAAACATCAATCAGCCCCAGCATTTT
CDR3: CAWSRGTNINQPQHF

V: TRBV28
size: .
D: .
J: TRBJ1-2
DNA: TGTGCCAGCAGAAATTCTTCCTTCTACCTTGGCTACACCTTC
CDR3: CASRNSSFYLGYTF

V: TRBV28
size: .
D: TRBD1
J: TRBJ2-7
DNA: TGTGCCAGCAGCCTAGGGACAGGGCCTTACGAGCAGTACTTC
CDR3: CASSLGTGPYEQYF

V: TRBV7-9
size: .
D: .
J: TRBJ2-3
DNA: TGTGCCAGCAGCTTAGTAAATCTTCTAGCGACAGATACGCAGTATTTT
CDR3: CASSLVNLLATDTQYF

V: TRBV11-2
size: .
D: .
J: TRBJ1-4
DNA: TGTGCCAGCAGCTTAGATAACAGGAATGAAAAACTGTTTTTT
CDR3: CASSLDNRNEKLFF

V: TRBV5-1
size: .
D: .
J: TRBJ2-7
DNA: TGCGCCAGCAGCTTGGTAACGAGTCGGGGATACGAGCAGTACTTC
CDR3: CASSLVTSRGYEQYF

V: TRBV2
size: .
D: TRBD2
J: TRBJ2-7
DNA: TGTGCCAGCAGTGTTCCTAGCGGGAGGGCCATCTCCTACGAGCAGTACTTC
CDR3: CASSVPSGRAISYEQYF

V: TRBV27
size: .
D: .
J: TRBJ1-2
DNA: TGTGCCAGCCCCAAGGCAGAATATGGCTACACCTTC
CDR3: CASPKAEYGYTF

V: TRBV27
size: .
D: TRBD1
J: TRBJ2-7
DNA: TGTGCCAGCAGCCGGGACAGGGCCTACGAGCAGTACTTC
CDR3: CASSRDRAYEQYF

V: TRBV18
size: .
D: TRBD1
J: TRBJ1-1
DNA: TGTGCCAGCTCACCGCCCGGGACAGGGGTATCGAACACTGAAGCTTTCTTT
CDR3: CASSPPGTGVSNTEAFF

V: TRBV2
size: .
D: .
J: TRBJ2-7
DNA: TGTGCCAGCCGGGGCGGGGAATTTTACGAGCAGTACTTC
CDR3: CASRGGEFYEQYF

V: TRBV18
size: once
D: .
J: TRBJ1-1
DNA: TGTGCCAGCTCACCACCGAGGGAGAGGAGCACTGAAGCTTTCTTT
CDR3: CASSPPRERSTEAFF

V: TRBV27
size: .
D: .
J: TRBJ1-5
DNA: TGTGCCAGCAGGAGGGAATTTTATCAGCCCCAGCATTTT
CDR3: CASRREFYQPQHF

V: TRBV19
size: .
D: .
J: TRBJ2-1
DNA: TGTGCCAGTAGTCCCGACAGATCAAAAAACAATGAGCAGTTCTTC
CDR3: CASSPDRSKNNEQFF

V: TRBV6-1
size: .
D: .
J: TRBJ2-1
DNA: TGTGCCAGCAGTGAAAGGGGGGAGAGTGAGTTCTTC
CDR3: CASSERGESEFF

V: TRBV7-2
size: .
D: .
J: TRBJ2-7
DNA: TGTGCCAGCAGCTACCCGAGACAGGAGTTCCCTATTGAGCAGTACTTC
CDR3: CASSYPRQEFPIEQYF

V: TRBV4-2
size: .
D: .
J: TRBJ2-7
DNA: TGTGCCAGCAGCCAGGTCGGGTCTTCCTACGAGCAGTACTTC
CDR3: CASSQVGSSYEQYF

V: TRBV28
size: .
D: TRBD2
J: TRBJ2-7
DNA: TGTGCCAGCAGTTCCCGGACTAGCGACTACGAGCAGTACTTC
CDR3: CASSSRTSDYEQYF

V: TRBV7-6
size: .
D: TRBD2
J: TRBJ2-1
DNA: TGTGCCAGCAGCCCCAGACTAGCGGGGATCTACAATGAGCAGTTCTTC
CDR3: CASSPRLAGIYNEQFF

V: TRBV6-1
size: .
D: .
J: TRBJ2-7
DNA: TGTGCCAGCAGTGAAGCGTACGAAACCTACTCCGAGCAGTACTTC
CDR3: CASSEAYETYSEQYF

V: TRBV28
size: .
D: .
J: TRBJ1-5
DNA: TGTGCCAGCAGTCCGAGTCTGGGGGCTGGCGGAAACCAGCCCCAGCATTTT
CDR3: CASSPSLGAGGNQPQHF

V: TRBV6-5
size: .
D: TRBD1
J: TRBJ1-2
DNA: TGTGCCAGCAGTTACTCGGACAGGGGGAATGGCTACACCTTC
CDR3: CASSYSDRGNGYTF

V: TRBV2
size: .
D: TRBD1
J: TRBJ1-1
DNA: TGTGCCAGCAGGGACGGACAGGGATACACTGAAGCTTTCTTT
CDR3: CASRDGQGYTEAFF

V: TRBV10-3
size: .
D: .
J: TRBJ2-7
DNA: TGTGCCATCAGTGAGTCTCTCCTCGCGGGCGTCTCCTACGAGCAGTACTTC
CDR3: CAISESLLAGVSYEQYF

V: TRBV5-1
size: once
D: .
J: TRBJ2-7
DNA: TGCGCCAGCAGCCCCTTGGGTTCCTACGAGCAGTACTTC
CDR3: CASSPLGSYEQYF

V: TRBV5-1
size: .
D: .
J: TRBJ2-7
DNA: TGCGCCAGCAGCTTGAATCCTTACGAGCAGTACTTC
CDR3: CASSLNPYEQYF

V: TRBV5-1
size: .
D: .
J: TRBJ2-5
DNA: TGCGCCAGCAGCCCGGGAGTGGGACGGCAAGAGACCCAGTACTTC
CDR3: CASSPGVGRQETQYF

V: TRBV10-1
size: .
D: .
J: TRBJ2-1
DNA: TGCGCCAGCAGTGGACCGGGACCATACAATGAGCAGTTCTTC
CDR3: CASSGPGPYNEQFF

V: TRBV5-1
size: .
D: .
J: TRBJ1-3
DNA: TGCGCCAGCAGCTTGGGAGGCCTCTCTGGAAACACCATATATTTT
CDR3: CASSLGGLSGNTIYF

V: TRBV27
size: .
D: TRBD2
J: TRBJ2-7
DNA: TGTGCCAGCAGTTTATACGGGACTAGCAGCTCCTACGAGCAGTACTTC
CDR3: CASSLYGTSSSYEQYF

V: TRBV7-8
size: .
D: .
J: TRBJ1-5
DNA: TGTGCCAGCAGCTTCCGGCAGGGGATCCGTCAGCCCCAGCATTTT
CDR3: CASSFRQGIRQPQHF